The source of this TCR beta chain is a study of shared clonotypes between healthy human individuals. As originally analysed: Filtering of immunoSEQ junctional sequences could not match full-length read filtering. Measured with immunoSEQ multiplex PCR; TCRdb has only the in-frame clones, and not every one. From that table come the V and J calls and clone size; the DNA was used to work out D and trimming. The repertoire holds 900,000 to 1,200,000 clones, with around 78% as singletons. From germline, CDR1 is SGDLS and CDR2 YYNGEE. The V gene lost 4 bases and the J gene lost 4 bases, with 11 bases spanning the gap. The CDR3 has 13 amino acids.

Sample: memory CD4+ T cells from PBMCs. Subset of the sample: CD45RA-negative fraction. The receptor was derived from a young man in good health. Some clones in this sample may be carry-over from other donors' samples. The chain carries TRBV9 and TRBJ1-1; no reliable D call. The CDR3 sequence: CASSKGPRTEAFF. The DNA of the CDR3 is TGTGCCAGCAGCAAAGGACCTCGCACTGAAGCTTTCTTT.